This is a list of T cell receptor beta chains from one sample in a study of cytomegalovirus exposure and HLA in healthy donors. TCRdb keeps only in-frame clones here, not all; method: immunoSEQ multiplex PCR. The sample carries 230,000 or so clones, 80% to 90% recorded once. Sequencing input: PBMCs. The receptors stem from a woman between 18 and 29 years old in good health and CMV-seronegative. Each CDR3 is given with its conserved first and last residue. A D gene is named only where the DNA matches it firmly. Clone size, where shown, is once, few, many, or a class for clones that have expanded.

J gene: TRBJ2-7
clone size: .
D gene: TRBD2
V gene: TRBV5-1
CDR3 protein: CASRGTSGGDEQYF
CDR3 DNA: TGCGCCAGCAGGGGGACTAGCGGAGGGGACGAGCAGTACTTC

J gene: TRBJ1-1
clone size: .
D gene: .
V gene: TRBV28
CDR3 protein: CATRSSTENTEAFF
CDR3 DNA: TGTGCCACCCGAAGCAGTACAGAGAACACTGAAGCTTTCTTT

J gene: TRBJ2-3
clone size: .
D gene: .
V gene: TRBV20-1
CDR3 protein: CSALQTDTQYF
CDR3 DNA: TGCAGTGCCCTCCAGACAGATACGCAGTATTTT

J gene: TRBJ2-7
clone size: .
D gene: TRBD1
V gene: TRBV4-1
CDR3 protein: CASSGGQGSYEQYF
CDR3 DNA: TGCGCCAGCAGCGGCGGACAGGGTAGCTACGAGCAGTACTTC

J gene: TRBJ1-1
clone size: .
D gene: .
V gene: TRBV6-5
CDR3 protein: CASARGAEAFF
CDR3 DNA: TGTGCCAGCGCCAGGGGTGCTGAAGCTTTCTTT

J gene: TRBJ1-2
clone size: .
D gene: TRBD1
V gene: TRBV27
CDR3 protein: CASSWDRASPSTF
CDR3 DNA: TGTGCCAGCAGTTGGGACAGGGCCTCTCCGTCTACCTTC

J gene: TRBJ2-3
clone size: once
D gene: TRBD1
V gene: TRBV11-3
CDR3 protein: CASSSGQTSTDTQYF
CDR3 DNA: TGTGCCAGCAGTTCGGGACAGACTAGCACAGATACGCAGTATTTT

J gene: TRBJ2-5
clone size: .
D gene: TRBD2
V gene: TRBV4-1
CDR3 protein: CASSQALGGLAPETQYF
CDR3 DNA: TGCGCCAGCAGCCAAGCTCTCGGAGGACTAGCACCGGAGACCCAGTACTTC

J gene: TRBJ2-3
clone size: .
D gene: TRBD1
V gene: TRBV7-3
CDR3 protein: CASSLSRDRGGDTQYF
CDR3 DNA: TGTGCCAGCAGCTTATCCCGGGACAGGGGTGGAGATACGCAGTATTTT

J gene: TRBJ1-2
clone size: .
D gene: TRBD1
V gene: TRBV5-4
CDR3 protein: CASSPKGQFKITARGYTF
CDR3 DNA: TGTGCCAGCAGCCCGAAGGGACAGTTTAAAATAACGGCGAGGGGCTACACCTTC

J gene: TRBJ2-7
clone size: .
D gene: TRBD2
V gene: TRBV2
CDR3 protein: CASSVTSGRAFLSYEQYF
CDR3 DNA: TGTGCCAGCAGTGTGACTAGCGGGAGGGCATTTTTATCCTACGAGCAGTACTTC

J gene: TRBJ1-4
clone size: once
D gene: .
V gene: TRBV15
CDR3 protein: CATSRVPGQGAEKLFF
CDR3 DNA: TGTGCCACCAGCAGAGTACCGGGACAAGGCGCTGAAAAACTGTTTTTT

J gene: TRBJ2-7
clone size: .
D gene: .
V gene: TRBV28
CDR3 protein: CASSLWGRYEQYF
CDR3 DNA: TGTGCCAGCAGTTTGTGGGGCAGATACGAGCAGTACTTC

J gene: TRBJ2-5
clone size: .
D gene: .
V gene: TRBV7-7
CDR3 protein: CASSLEAGWETQYF
CDR3 DNA: TGTGCTAGCAGCTTAGAGGCAGGGTGGGAGACCCAGTACTTC

J gene: TRBJ2-5
clone size: .
D gene: TRBD2
V gene: TRBV25-1
CDR3 protein: CASSETSGQETQYF
CDR3 DNA: TGTGCCAGCAGTGAGACTAGCGGACAAGAGACCCAGTACTTC

J gene: TRBJ2-7
clone size: .
D gene: .
V gene: TRBV13
CDR3 protein: CASSQGSSSYEQYF
CDR3 DNA: TGTGCCAGCAGCCAGGGATCAAGCTCCTACGAGCAGTACTTC

J gene: TRBJ1-4
clone size: .
D gene: .
V gene: TRBV28
CDR3 protein: CASTLTGGSEKLFF
CDR3 DNA: TGTGCCAGCACCCTGACGGGGGGCAGTGAAAAACTGTTTTTT

J gene: TRBJ2-6
clone size: .
D gene: TRBD1
V gene: TRBV5-4
CDR3 protein: CASSAPTGGSGANVLTF
CDR3 DNA: TGTGCCAGCAGCGCCCCTACAGGGGGCTCTGGGGCCAACGTCCTGACTTTC

J gene: TRBJ2-7
clone size: .
D gene: TRBD1
V gene: TRBV11-2
CDR3 protein: CASSAIRQGRWEQYF
CDR3 DNA: TGTGCCAGCAGCGCCATTCGACAGGGGAGATGGGAGCAGTACTTC

J gene: TRBJ2-7
clone size: once
D gene: .
V gene: TRBV27
CDR3 protein: CASSLRRGPLYEQYF
CDR3 DNA: TGTGCCAGCAGTTTGAGGCGGGGCCCCCTATACGAGCAGTACTTC